The clone carrying this T cell receptor (beta chain) occurred a few times. Antigen: not known. This sample was included in a study of T cell repertoires in cytomegalovirus infection. Across the study: A matching HLA type, together with CMV infection, was signaled by public TCR beta signatures. Study-wide results and caveats: CMV-specific TCR beta clonotypes restricted by HLA-C were the ones dominating the ex vivo response.

The V gene lost 2 bases and the J gene lost 1 base, with 15 bases spanning the gap. The CDR3 contains 16 residues. Per the germline V gene, CDR1 is LNHDA and CDR2 is SQIVND (reference sequence). MiXCR, applied by TCRdb to the reads, yields one record per CDR3 protein. The table includes under 150,000 distinct CDR3 sequences, 8.8% detected once. This sequence was found in a human donor in good health (CMV status not recorded). Some clones in this sample may be carry-over from other donors' samples. Sequenced material: PBMCs. The chain is built from TRBV19 and TRBJ2-7; D may match TRBD1 or TRBD2 (5 bases each). In DNA, the CDR3 is TGTGCCAGTAGTATACCCTACGGGACGGAATCCTACGAGCAGTACTTC. Its translation: CASSIPYGTESYEQYF.